This T cell receptor (beta chain) is drawn from a study of blood T cell repertoires in COVID-19 (dated by TCRdb to the early 2020s). Context from the whole study: Collaborator samples came from the United States, Italy and Spain and covered acute and convalescent phases of COVID-19. The material from the prospective study consisted of cDNA or gDNA derived from T cells, B-cell-depleted T cells, or PBMCs. Subjects who had been exposed to COVID-19, were actively infected with it, or had recovered from it provided the deeply sampled blood TCRbeta repertoires that made up the dataset. The repertoires were released in a freely available public database intended as a resource for research on the immune response to SARS-CoV-2. The samples were drawn from the first 160 participants of the ongoing ImmuneRACE study and from 1,254 subjects provided by 6 global collaborators. A de-identified subject ID, COVID-19 status, age in years and sex were almost always included in the sample metadata. Where HLA class I and class II types were available, the types were taken from metadata supplied by the sample provider, not from assay-based typing. Broad study findings and their caveats: How much clinical and demographic metadata was included differed by source and by participant, and the metadata was provided uncurated.

V is cut back by 0 bases and J by 4 bases, with 3 bases in the junction unmatched. CDR1 and CDR2 are read off the germline V gene (reference sequence) as SEHNR and FQNEAQ. From the cysteine through the phenylalanine, the CDR3 covers 17 amino acids. The kept DNA is CDR3 alone, 51 bases in frame from the first base. At one collaborating source in Seattle, patients were enrolled during active infection and were followed longitudinally through the course of disease. Each collaborating institution followed its own protocols to collect whole blood in K2EDTA tubes. For TCRbeta analysis, collaborator samples were shipped as frozen whole blood, as isolated PBMCs, or as DNA extracted from either sample type. Concerning this clone itself: Its specific antigen is unknown. Within one base of it there is no much larger clone, and no base qualities were kept.

TCRbeta CDR3 regions were amplified from genomic DNA by means of the immunoSEQ Assay, a bias-controlled multiplex PCR. The authors processed their data as follows. The number of nucleated cells in each sample was estimated by amplification of reference gene primers within the assay. To quantify the absolute abundance of each unique TCRbeta CDR3 rearrangement, sequence reads were collapsed and filtered. For each sample, productive Simpson clonality was calculated as the square root of Simpson's diversity index over productive rearrangements. TCRdb carries this immuneACCESS record with in-frame sequences only. Its versions omit some clonotypes, under half of them owing to an unresolved V gene in the studies checked, with the rest unexplained. The DNA gave D and trimming, while V, J and clone size come from that table. Across this sample there are 150,000 to 200,000 clones, with around 85% seen only once. Approximately 11% of the sample comes from the top ten.

This clonotype originated in a woman aged 60-75 years with COVID-19, enrolled during active disease. This chain joins TRBV7-9 to TRBJ2-1, with 13 bases aligning to TRBD2. Sequencing was performed on peripheral blood. The DNA is as follows: TGTGCCAGCAGCTTAGCGCGGACTAGCGGGAGTTACAATGAGCAGTTCTTC. It encodes CASSLARTSGSYNEQFF.